This T cell receptor beta chain was documented in a study of CD8+ T cells in alopecia areata. General study findings and limits: Tofacitinib delivered significant drops in scalp clonality and in expanded CD8+ clones among the top 100.

Sequencing templates came from extracted RNA that was reverse transcribed into cDNA. Sequencing was performed with immunoSEQ multiplex PCR; in TCRdb, only in-frame clones are kept and a portion is missing. The sample includes 150,000 to 200,000 clones, just under 65% of them seen just once. Germline V gene lookup returns CDR1 MNHEY and CDR2 SVGAGI. The CDR3 has 14 residues. V lost 4 bases and J 0 bases, leaving 10 bases between the germline ends. Comment on this clone: Its antigen is not identified.

This sample's treatment: oral pan-JAK inhibitor, 5-10 mg twice daily. Sequencing was performed on CD4+ T cells sorted from blood, taken around week 50, from a patient treated with tofacitinib. This receptor was taken from a human donor with alopecia areata. The rearrangement links TRBV6-5 to TRBJ2-7; D ambiguous. CDR3 residues: CASSSTRSSYEQYF. The CDR3 nucleotides are TGTGCCAGCAGTTCAACCCGGAGCTCCTACGAGCAGTACTTC.